Listed below are T cell receptor beta chains from one sample, sequenced in a study of response to subunit inactivated influenza vaccine. Each CDR3 protein gets one entry after TCRdb re-called the RT-PCR reads with MiXCR. Here the sample spans about 190,000 distinct CDR3 sequences, 13% to 15% being singletons. The sequenced sample was CD8+ T cells sorted from PBMCs, obtained roughly 5 days after vaccination. Every receptor here comes from a man aged 50-59 years who received an inactivated influenza vaccine. Each CDR3 is given with its conserved first and last residue. A D gene is named only where the DNA matches it firmly. A clone size is listed for some rows: how often the clone was seen (once, few, many), or a class if it is expanded.

clone_size	cdr3_length	d_call	v_call	j_call	cdr3_nt	cdr3_aa
few	14	NA	TRBV11-2	TRBJ1-4	TGTGCCAGCAGACCTGGGTGGCAAAATGAAAAACTGTTTTTT	CASRPGWQNEKLFF
NA	15	NA	TRBV4-1	TRBJ2-5	TGCGCCAGCAGCCAAGATCCCCTGGGTCCAGAGACCCAGTACTTC	CASSQDPLGPETQYF
few	14	NA	TRBV7-9	TRBJ2-2	TGTGCCAACGAAATACTCAGGGACACCGGGGAGCTGTTTTTT	CANEILRDTGELFF
few	16	NA	TRBV18	TRBJ2-7	TGTGCCAGCTCACCAATCGAGCAGCGCAGCTCCTACGAGCAGTACTTC	CASSPIEQRSSYEQYF
NA	13	TRBD1	TRBV6-2/TRBV6-3	TRBJ2-7	TGTGCCAGTTTCGACAGGGGATCAATCGAGCAGTACTTC	CASFDRGSIEQYF
NA	13	NA	TRBV20-1	TRBJ2-7	TGCAGTGCTCTAGGGGAATCTACCTACGAGCAGTACTTC	CSALGESTYEQYF
few	16	NA	TRBV3-1	TRBJ2-2	TGTGCCAGCAGCCAGAGGAAAAGGGCAGGGCCCGGGGAGCTGTTTTTT	CASSQRKRAGPGELFF
few	14	TRBD1	TRBV29-1	TRBJ2-2	TGCAGCGTTGAGGCGACAGGGGGCTTCGGGGAGCTGTTTTTT	CSVEATGGFGELFF
few	16	TRBD2	TRBV9	TRBJ2-7	TGTGCCAGCAGCACAGACCCTAGCGGGGGCTCCTACGAGCAGTACTTC	CASSTDPSGGSYEQYF
few	14	NA	TRBV2	TRBJ2-1	TGTGCCAGCAGTGTATGGGGGACATCCAATGAGCAGTTCTTC	CASSVWGTSNEQFF